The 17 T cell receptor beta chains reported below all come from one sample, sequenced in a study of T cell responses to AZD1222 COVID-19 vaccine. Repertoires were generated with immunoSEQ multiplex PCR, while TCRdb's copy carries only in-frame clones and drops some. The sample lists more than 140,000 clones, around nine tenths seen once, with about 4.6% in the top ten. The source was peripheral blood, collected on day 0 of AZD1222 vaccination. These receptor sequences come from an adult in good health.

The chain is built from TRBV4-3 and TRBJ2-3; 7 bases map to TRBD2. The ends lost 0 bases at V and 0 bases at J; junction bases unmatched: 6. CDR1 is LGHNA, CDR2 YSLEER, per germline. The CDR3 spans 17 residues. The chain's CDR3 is CASSQDRGSPSTDTQYF. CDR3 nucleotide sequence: TGCGCCAGCAGCCAAGATCGCGGGAGCCCTAGCACAGATACGCAGTATTTT.

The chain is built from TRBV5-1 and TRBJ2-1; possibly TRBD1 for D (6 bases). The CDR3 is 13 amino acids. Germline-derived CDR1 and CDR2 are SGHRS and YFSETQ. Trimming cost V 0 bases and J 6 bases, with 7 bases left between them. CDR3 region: CASSLVGANEQFF. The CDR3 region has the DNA TGCGCCAGCAGCTTGGTGGGGGCCAATGAGCAGTTCTTC. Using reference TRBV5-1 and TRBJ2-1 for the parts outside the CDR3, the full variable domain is KAGVTQTPRYLIKTRGQQVTLSCSPISGHRSVSWYQQTPGQGLQFLFEYFSETQRNKGNFPGRFSGRQFSNSRSEMNVSTLELGDSALYLCASSLVGANEQFFGPGTRLTVL.

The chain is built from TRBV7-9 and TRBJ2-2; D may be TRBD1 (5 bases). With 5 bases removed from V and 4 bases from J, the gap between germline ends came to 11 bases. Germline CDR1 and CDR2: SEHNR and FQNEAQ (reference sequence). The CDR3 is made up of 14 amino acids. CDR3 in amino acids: CASSPRVITGELFF. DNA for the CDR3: TGTGCCAGCAGCCCCAGGGTTATCACCGGGGAGCTGTTTTTT.

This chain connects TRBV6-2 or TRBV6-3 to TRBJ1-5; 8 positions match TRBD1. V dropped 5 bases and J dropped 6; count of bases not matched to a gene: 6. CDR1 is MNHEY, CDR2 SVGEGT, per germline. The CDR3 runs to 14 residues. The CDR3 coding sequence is TGTGCCAGCAGTGCGGACAGGGCATTTCAGCCCCAGCATTTT. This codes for CASSADRAFQPQHF.

The CDR3 here is CASSLGQGLHQPQHF. For the CDR3, the DNA is TGTGCCAGCAGTTTGGGGCAGGGACTCCATCAGCCCCAGCATTTT. This sequence joins TRBV28 and TRBJ1-5, with TRBD1 as a possible D gene (5 bases). The CDR3 is made up of 15 amino acids. V lost 3 bases, J lost 5 bases, and 14 bases lay in between. Germline V gene sequence: CDR1 MDHEN, CDR2 SYDVKM.

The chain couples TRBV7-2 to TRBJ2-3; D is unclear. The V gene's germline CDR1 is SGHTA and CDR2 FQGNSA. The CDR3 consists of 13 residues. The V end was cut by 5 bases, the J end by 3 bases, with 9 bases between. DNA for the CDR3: TGTGCCAGCAGCCTTAGGCGAACAGATACGCAGTATTTT. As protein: CASSLRRTDTQYF. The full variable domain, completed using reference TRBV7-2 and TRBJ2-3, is GAGVSQSPSNKVTEKGKDVELRCDPISGHTALYWYRQSLGQGLEFLIYFQGNSAPDKSGLPSDRFSAERTGGSVSTLTIQRTQQEDSAVYLCASSLRRTDTQYFGPGTRLTVL.

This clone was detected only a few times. The CDR3 loop is CSVEEGGSYNEQFF. CDR3 DNA sequence: TGCAGCGTTGAAGAAGGAGGGAGTTACAATGAGCAGTTCTTC. This chain uses TRBV29-1 with TRBJ2-1; the D gene is possibly TRBD2 (6 bases). V was shortened by 0 bases and J by 4 bases, with 10 bases between the two germline ends. Germline CDR1 is SQVTM and CDR2 is ANQGSEA. This CDR3 comprises 14 residues.

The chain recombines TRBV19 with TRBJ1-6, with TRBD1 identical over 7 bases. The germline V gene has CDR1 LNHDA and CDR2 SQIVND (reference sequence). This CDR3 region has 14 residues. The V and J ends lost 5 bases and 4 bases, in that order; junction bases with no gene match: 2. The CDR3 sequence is CASSPGQYNSPLHF. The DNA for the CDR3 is TGTGCCAGTAGTCCGGGACAGTATAATTCACCCCTCCACTTT.

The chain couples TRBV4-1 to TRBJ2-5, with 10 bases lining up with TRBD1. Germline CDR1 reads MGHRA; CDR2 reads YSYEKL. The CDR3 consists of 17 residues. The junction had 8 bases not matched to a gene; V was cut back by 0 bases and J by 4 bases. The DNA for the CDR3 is TGCGCCAGCAGCCAAGACCCGGGACAGGGGATCGGAGAGACCCAGTACTTC. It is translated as CASSQDPGQGIGETQYF.

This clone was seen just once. The CDR3 DNA is TGTGCCAGCTCACCCGTCGGGACAGGGGTCGACGAGCAGTACTTC. This gives the protein CASSPVGTGVDEQYF. The chain recombines TRBV18 with TRBJ2-7; 10 bases agree with TRBD1. With V trimmed by 3 bases and J by 5 bases, 7 bases remained unmatched. CDR3 size: 15 residues. Germline V gives CDR1 KGHSH, CDR2 LQKENI.

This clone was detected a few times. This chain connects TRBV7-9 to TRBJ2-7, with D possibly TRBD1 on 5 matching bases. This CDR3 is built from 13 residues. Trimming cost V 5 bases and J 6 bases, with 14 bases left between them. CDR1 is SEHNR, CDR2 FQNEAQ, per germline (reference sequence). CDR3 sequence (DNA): TGTGCCAGCAGCGTGTATCAGGGCTCCGAGCAGTACTTC. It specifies CASSVYQGSEQYF.

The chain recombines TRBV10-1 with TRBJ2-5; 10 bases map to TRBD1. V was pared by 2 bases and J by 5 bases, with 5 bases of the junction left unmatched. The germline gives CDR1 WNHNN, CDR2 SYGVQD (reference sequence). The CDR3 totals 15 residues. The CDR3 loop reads CASSEGTGVGETQYF. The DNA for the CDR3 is TGCGCCAGCAGTGAGGGGACAGGGGTCGGCGAGACCCAGTACTTC.

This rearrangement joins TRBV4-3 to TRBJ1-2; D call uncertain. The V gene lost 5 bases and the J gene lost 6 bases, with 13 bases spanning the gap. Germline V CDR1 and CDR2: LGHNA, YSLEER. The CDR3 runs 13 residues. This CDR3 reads CASSKSSSDGYTF. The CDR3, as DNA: TGCGCCAGCAGCAAGTCGTCTTCGGATGGCTACACCTTC.

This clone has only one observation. The CDR3 sequence: CASSEQGANYGYTF. CDR3 sequence (DNA): TGTGCCAGCAGCGAGCAGGGGGCTAACTATGGCTACACCTTC. V gene TRBV9 combines with J gene TRBJ1-2; TRBD1 matches 7 bases. CDR1 and CDR2 (germline): SGDLS, YYNGEE. This CDR3 is built from 14 residues. J was trimmed by 0 bases and V by 3 bases; bases with no gene match: 2.

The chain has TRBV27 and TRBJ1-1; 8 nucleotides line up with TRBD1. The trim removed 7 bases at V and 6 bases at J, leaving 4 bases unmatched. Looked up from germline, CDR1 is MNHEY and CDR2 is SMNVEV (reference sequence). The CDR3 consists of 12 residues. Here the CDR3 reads CASMDREAEAFF. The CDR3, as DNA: TGTGCCAGCATGGACAGGGAAGCTGAAGCTTTCTTT.

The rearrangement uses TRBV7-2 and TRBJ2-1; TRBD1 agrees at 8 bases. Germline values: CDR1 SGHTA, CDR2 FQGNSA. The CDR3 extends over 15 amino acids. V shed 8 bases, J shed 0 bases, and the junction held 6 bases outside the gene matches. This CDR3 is CASDQGASSYNEQFF. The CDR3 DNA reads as TGTGCCAGCGACCAGGGGGCGAGCTCCTACAATGAGCAGTTCTTC. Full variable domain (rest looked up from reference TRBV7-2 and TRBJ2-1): GAGVSQSPSNKVTEKGKDVELRCDPISGHTALYWYRQSLGQGLEFLIYFQGNSAPDKSGLPSDRFSAERTGGSVSTLTIQRTQQEDSAVYLCASDQGASSYNEQFFGPGTRLTVL.

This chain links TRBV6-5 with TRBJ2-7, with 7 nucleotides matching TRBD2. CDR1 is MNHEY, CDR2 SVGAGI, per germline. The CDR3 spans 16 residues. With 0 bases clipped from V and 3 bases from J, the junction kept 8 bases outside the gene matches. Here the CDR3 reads CASSYSSAGVYYEQYF. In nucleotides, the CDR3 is TGTGCCAGCAGTTACTCCTCGGCGGGAGTTTACTACGAGCAGTACTTC.